Presented here are 26 T cell receptor beta chains from one specimen sequenced in a study of blood T cell repertoires in COVID-19. Sequenced by immunoSEQ multiplex PCR; TCRdb stores in-frame clones only, minus some. The sample includes 350,000 to 400,000 clones, roughly 90% of them seen just once. Specimen: peripheral blood. These receptors were taken from a woman aged 25-40 years with COVID-19, enrolled during active disease.

The V gene is TRBV18, the J gene TRBJ2-2; D remains unclear. Germline CDR1 is KGHSH and CDR2 is LQKENI. The CDR3 is 13 residues long. V was clipped by 0 bases and J by 6 bases, with 5 bases between them. The CDR3 coding sequence is TGTGCCAGCTCACCACCAGCGTCCGGGGAGCTGTTTTTT. Amino acid sequence: CASSPPASGELFF.

The DNA of the CDR3 is TGTGCCAGCAAGAGAGCGGGGGGGAAAGAGACCCAGTACTTC. Protein product: CASKRAGGKETQYF. The chain carries TRBV5-4 and TRBJ2-5; 10 nucleotides line up with TRBD2. Germline values: CDR1 SGHNT, CDR2 YYREEE (reference sequence). Losses at the gene ends were 6 bases for V and 3 bases for J; bases not matched to a gene: 5. The CDR3 spans 14 residues.

The chain joins TRBV2 to TRBJ1-3, with 9 bases lining up with TRBD1. Looked up from germline, CDR1 is SNHLY and CDR2 is FYNNEI. The ends lost 6 bases at V and 6 bases at J; junction bases unmatched: 3. The CDR3 has 13 residues. CDR3 sequence (DNA): TGTGCCAGCAGGGGGGACAGGGAAAACACCATATATTTT. Amino acid sequence: CASRGDRENTIYF.

This chain connects TRBV19 to TRBJ1-1; D is unresolved. V was trimmed by 5 bases and J by 0 bases, leaving 10 bases between them. CDR3 size: 14 residues. Germline-derived CDR1 and CDR2 are LNHDA and SQIVND (reference sequence). The DNA of the CDR3 is TGTGCCAGTAGTTTGGGCACCATGAACACTGAAGCTTTCTTT. Protein sequence: CASSLGTMNTEAFF.

This chain joins TRBV3-1 (or the pseudogene TRBV3-2) and TRBJ2-7, with 16 bases matching TRBD2. Looked up from germline, CDR1 is LGHDT and CDR2 is YNNKEL (reference sequence). This CDR3 is 19 amino acids long. V gave up 4 bases and J gave up 5 bases; unmatched junction bases: 14. The chain's CDR3 is CASSRVSGTSGRAVHEQYV. The CDR3 DNA follows: TGTGCCAGCAGCCGCGTATCCGGGACTAGCGGGAGGGCCGTCCACGAGCAGTACGTC.

The rearrangement uses TRBV19 and TRBJ2-7; 10 nucleotides match TRBD2. Germline CDR1 is LNHDA and CDR2 is SQIVND (reference sequence). V was clipped by 1 base and J by 3 bases; unmatched bases: 3. The CDR3 loop spans 15 amino acids. For the CDR3, the DNA is TGTGCCAGTAGTATAGCGGCTAGCGGGGGCTACGAGCAGTACTTC. This translates into CASSIAASGGYEQYF.

This chain connects TRBV12-3 or TRBV12-4 to TRBJ2-7; D uncertain. This CDR3 is 13 amino acids long. The V end was cut by 0 bases, the J end by 6 bases, with 9 bases between. The CDR3 region is CASSLAARSEQYF. The DNA for the CDR3 is TGTGCCAGCAGTTTAGCGGCGCGGAGCGAGCAGTACTTC.

The chain recombines TRBV2 with TRBJ2-3, with a weak D call TRBD2 (5 bases). The CDR3 sequence is 10 residues long. Trimming removed 10 bases from V and 6 bases from J, with 8 bases in between. In germline, CDR1 is SNHLY, CDR2 FYNNEI. This chain's CDR3 is CAIGLDTQYF. CDR3 sequence (DNA): TGTGCCATCGGACTGGATACGCAGTATTTT.

The V and J genes are TRBV24-1 and TRBJ2-1; 9 bases align to TRBD2. The germline V gene encodes CDR1 KGHDR and CDR2 SFDVKD. The CDR3 totals 18 residues. V was clipped by 10 bases and J by 5 bases; unmatched bases: 20. CDR3 protein: CATQGAGGRAGRDNEQFF. The CDR3 nucleotides read TGTGCCACACAGGGCGCGGGCGGGAGGGCCGGGCGAGACAATGAGCAGTTCTTC.

This clone was found a few times. This chain links TRBV27 with TRBJ2-1, with 8 positions matching TRBD2. Trimming took 8 bases from V and 7 from J; bases not matched to a gene: 19. Germline CDR1 and CDR2: MNHEY and SMNVEV (reference sequence). CDR3 length equals 17 residues. CDR3 protein: CASLARSVGRGGNEQFF. CDR3 bases: TGTGCCAGCCTCGCTCGGAGTGTCGGGAGGGGAGGGAATGAGCAGTTCTTC.

J is TRBJ2-1 and V is TRBV5-1; TRBD2 matches 14 bases. The length of the CDR3 is 16 residues. The V segment lost 7 bases and the J segment 10 bases; nucleotides outside the gene matches: 13. Germline loops: CDR1 SGHRS, CDR2 YFSETQ. As DNA, the CDR3 is TGCGCCAGCGCCTTAGCAGGGACTAGCGGGGGCGAGGAGCAGTTCTTC. Its translation is CASALAGTSGGEEQFF.

This clone has only one observation. The chain uses TRBV28 and TRBJ1-1, with 10 bases identical to TRBD1. The CDR3 totals 13 residues. CDR1 is MDHEN, CDR2 SYDVKM, per germline. With V trimmed by 6 bases and J by 11 bases, 9 bases remained unmatched. The CDR3 bases are TGTGCCAGCAGCTATTCAGGGACAGGGGTGGCTTTCTTT. It translates to CASSYSGTGVAFF.

The V call is TRBV7-2, the J call TRBJ1-1; D gene uncertain. Trimming shortened V by 2 bases and J by 6 bases, and 13 bases separated the two germline ends. This CDR3 region has 14 residues. Germline V CDR1 and CDR2: SGHTA, FQGNSA. The CDR3 DNA sequence: TGTGCCAGCAGCTTAAGGGTTTGGGAGCCTGAAGCTTTCTTT. Translation: CASSLRVWEPEAFF.

The genes are TRBV7-9 and TRBJ2-2; possible D gene TRBD1, 7 bases. Trimming took off 5 bases at V and 6 bases at J, with 10 bases between the two ends. This CDR3 has 13 amino acids. Germline V CDR1 and CDR2: SEHNR, FQNEAQ (reference sequence). CDR3 loop: CASSPGGPGELFF. In nucleotides, the CDR3 is TGTGCCAGCAGCCCAGGGGGGCCCGGGGAGCTGTTTTTT. Together with reference TRBV7-9 and TRBJ2-2, the CDR3 gives the full variable domain: DTGVSQNPRHKITKRGQNVTFRCDPISEHNRLYWYRQTLGQGPEFLTYFQNEAQLEKSRLLSDRFSAERPKGSFSTLEIQRTEQGDSAMYLCASSPGGPGELFFGEGSRLTVL.

This chain connects TRBV14 to TRBJ1-2; no clear D gene. V lost 4 bases to trimming and J lost 8 bases, with 17 bases between them. Germline CDR1 and CDR2: SGHDN and FVKESK. This CDR3 is built from 14 residues. This chain's CDR3 is CASSPARRLGGYTF. The CDR3 DNA reads as TGTGCCAGCAGCCCCGCAAGACGCCTGGGCGGCTACACCTTC.

The gene calls are TRBV28 and TRBJ2-3; TRBD2 agrees at 10 bases. This CDR3 is 19 amino acids long. Germline V lookup: CDR1 MDHEN, CDR2 SYDVKM. J lost 1 base, V lost 2 bases, and 12 bases had no gene match. The CDR3, as DNA: TGTGCCAGCAGTTTACGATTTTGGAAAGCGGGGGGGGGCACAGATACGCAGTATTTT. Encoded protein: CASSLRFWKAGGGTDTQYF.

The chain links TRBV19 to TRBJ1-5; no clear D gene. V lost 3 bases, J lost 3 bases, and 6 bases lay in between. CDR3 length equals 13 residues. Germline V gene data show CDR1 as LNHDA and CDR2 as SQIVND (reference sequence). CDR3 sequence reads: CASSMRYNQPQHF. Here the CDR3 DNA reads TGTGCCAGTAGTATGAGATACAATCAGCCCCAGCATTTT.

This chain joins TRBV9 and TRBJ1-2; no clear D gene. Between the trimmed V and J ends, which lost 3 bases and 4 bases, there was a span of 7 bases. Germline loops: CDR1 SGDLS, CDR2 YYNGEE. This CDR3 has 12 amino acids. CDR3: CASSGSPYGYTF. CDR3 in DNA: TGTGCCAGCAGCGGGAGTCCCTATGGCTACACCTTC. Together with reference TRBV9 and TRBJ1-2, the CDR3 gives the full variable domain: DSGVTQTPKHLITATGQRVTLRCSPRSGDLSVYWYQQSLDQGLQFLIQYYNGEERAKGNILERFSAQQFPDLHSELNLSSLELGDSALYFCASSGSPYGYTFGSGTRLTVV.

This rearrangement joins TRBV9 to TRBJ1-1; D is unclear. CDR3 length: 14 residues. The ends were cut back, 4 bases at V and 2 bases at J, with 12 bases in the middle. Germline-derived CDR1 and CDR2 are SGDLS and YYNGEE. In DNA form, the CDR3 reads TGTGCCAGCAGCCTGGAGGTTGCTAACACTGAAGCTTTCTTT. It specifies CASSLEVANTEAFF. Combining the CDR3 with reference TRBV9 and TRBJ1-1 gives the whole variable domain DSGVTQTPKHLITATGQRVTLRCSPRSGDLSVYWYQQSLDQGLQFLIQYYNGEERAKGNILERFSAQQFPDLHSELNLSSLELGDSALYFCASSLEVANTEAFFGQGTRLTVV.

The chain joins TRBV9 to TRBJ2-1; TRBD2 aligns across 10 bases. This CDR3 is built from 17 residues. J lost 5 bases, V lost 3 bases, and 11 bases had no gene match. Germline assignment: CDR1 SGDLS and CDR2 YYNGEE. The CDR3 DNA sequence: TGTGCCAGCAGCGAGAGCCCTCAAGCGGGGGGGAACAATGAGCAGTTCTTC. Its translation: CASSESPQAGGNNEQFF.

The chain carries TRBV9 and TRBJ2-7, with D unresolved. Trimming took off 6 bases at V and 6 bases at J, with 10 bases between the two ends. CDR1 and CDR2 (germline): SGDLS, YYNGEE. CDR3 length: 11 amino acids. CDR3 bases: TGTGCCAGCAATTTCTACCCCGAGCAGTACGTC. Encoded protein: CASNFYPEQYV.

The V call is TRBV6-2 or TRBV6-3, the J call TRBJ2-3; TRBD1 might be the D (6 bases). The ends were cut back, 6 bases at V and 4 bases at J, with 14 bases in the middle. The length of the CDR3 is 14 residues. Germline CDR1 and CDR2: MNHEY and SVGEGT. The CDR3 region is CASSPPGASDTQYF. The CDR3 region has the DNA TGTGCCAGCAGCCCCCCAGGGGCTTCAGATACGCAGTATTTT.

V gene TRBV3-1 (or the pseudogene TRBV3-2) combines with J gene TRBJ2-2, with TRBD1 matching over 10 bases. CDR3 length: 16 amino acids. Germline V gives CDR1 LGHDT, CDR2 YNNKEL (reference sequence). J gave up 3 bases and V 4 bases, and 5 bases lay outside the gene matches. The CDR3 spells CASSLRQGADTGELFF. CDR3 DNA: TGTGCCAGCAGCCTCCGACAGGGGGCGGACACCGGGGAGCTGTTTTTT.

The chain links TRBV12-5 to TRBJ1-5; D remains unclear. Trimming cost V 0 bases and J 0 bases, with 12 bases left between them. The CDR3 loop spans 17 amino acids. Germline-derived CDR1 and CDR2 are LGHNT and FRNRAP. CDR3 region: CASGLVEGRDSNQPQHF. The DNA of the CDR3 is TGTGCTAGTGGTTTGGTAGAAGGGAGGGATAGCAATCAGCCCCAGCATTTT.

This chain uses TRBV14 with TRBJ2-3; D remains ambiguous. V was shortened by 1 base and J by 1 base, with 18 bases between the two germline ends. CDR1 and CDR2 from the germline V gene are SGHDN and FVKESK. The CDR3 runs to 18 residues. CDR3 nucleotides: TGTGCCAGCAGCCAAGCACCCCGAGGCCTGGAAGGCACAGATACGCAGTATTTT. This gives the protein CASSQAPRGLEGTDTQYF.

This clone was picked up one time. The chain carries TRBV10-1 and TRBJ2-6, with 7 bases aligning to TRBD1. The CDR3 runs 18 residues. V lost 0 bases to trimming and J lost 1 base; unmatched junction nucleotides: 6. Per germline, CDR1 WNHNN and CDR2 SYGVQD (reference sequence). CDR3 nucleotide sequence: TGCGCCAGCAGTGAGTCGAGTAACAGGGGATCTGGGGCCAACGTCCTGACTTTC. Protein: CASSESSNRGSGANVLTF.